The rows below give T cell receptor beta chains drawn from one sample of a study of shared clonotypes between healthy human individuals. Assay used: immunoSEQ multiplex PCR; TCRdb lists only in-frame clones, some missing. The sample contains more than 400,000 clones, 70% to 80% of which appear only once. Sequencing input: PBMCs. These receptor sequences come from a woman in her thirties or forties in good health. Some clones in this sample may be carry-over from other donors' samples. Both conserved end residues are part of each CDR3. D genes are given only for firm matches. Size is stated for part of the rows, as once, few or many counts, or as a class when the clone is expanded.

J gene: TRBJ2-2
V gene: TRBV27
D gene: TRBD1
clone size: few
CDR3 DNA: TGTGCCAGCAGTTTCTCCGGGACAGGGGGCGCAGACGGGGAGCTGTTTTTT
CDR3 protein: CASSFSGTGGADGELFF

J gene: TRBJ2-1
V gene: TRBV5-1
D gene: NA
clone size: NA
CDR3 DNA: TGCGCCAGCAGCTTGAGGGTAGGGGCTGGGAATGAGCAGTTCTTC
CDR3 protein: CASSLRVGAGNEQFF

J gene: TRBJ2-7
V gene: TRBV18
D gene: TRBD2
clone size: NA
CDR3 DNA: TGTGCCAGCTCACCAGCGGGGCTAGCGGGAGCTGGGGAGCAGTACTTC
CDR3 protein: CASSPAGLAGAGEQYF

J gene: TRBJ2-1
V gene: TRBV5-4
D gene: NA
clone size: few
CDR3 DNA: TGTGCCAGCAGCTTGAGCAGGGTAAGGTCCTACAATGAGCAGTTCTTC
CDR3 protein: CASSLSRVRSYNEQFF

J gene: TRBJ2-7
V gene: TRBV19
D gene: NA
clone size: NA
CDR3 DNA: TGTGCCAGTAGTCTCGGACAGTCCACCTACGAGCAGTACTTC
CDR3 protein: CASSLGQSTYEQYF

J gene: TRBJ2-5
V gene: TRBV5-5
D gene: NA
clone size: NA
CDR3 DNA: TGTGCCAGCAGCCCTCGGGCCGTCCAAGAGACCCAGTACTTC
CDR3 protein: CASSPRAVQETQYF

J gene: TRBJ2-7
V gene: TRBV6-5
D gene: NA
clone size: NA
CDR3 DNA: TGTGCCAGCAGTTATGGAGGGAGCGGGCACTACGAGCAGTACTTC
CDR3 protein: CASSYGGSGHYEQYF

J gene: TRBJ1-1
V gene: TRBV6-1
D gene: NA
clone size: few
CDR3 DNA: TGTGCCAGCAGTGAACCGAACACTGAAGCTTTCTTT
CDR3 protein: CASSEPNTEAFF

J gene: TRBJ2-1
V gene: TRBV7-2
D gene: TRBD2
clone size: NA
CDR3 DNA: TGTGCCAGCAGCTATGTAGCGGGAGGGTCGGATGAGCAGTTCTTC
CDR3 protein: CASSYVAGGSDEQFF

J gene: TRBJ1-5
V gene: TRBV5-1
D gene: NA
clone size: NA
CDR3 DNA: TGCGCCAGCAGCTTGACAGGGCAAGGAAATCAGCCCCAGCATTTT
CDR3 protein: CASSLTGQGNQPQHF

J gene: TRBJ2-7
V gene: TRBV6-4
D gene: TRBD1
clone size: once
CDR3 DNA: TGTGCCAGCAGTAAGACAGACAGGGGGTACGAGCAGTACTTC
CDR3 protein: CASSKTDRGYEQYF

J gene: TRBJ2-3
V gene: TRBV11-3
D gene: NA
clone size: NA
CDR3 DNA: TGTGCCAGCAGCTTAGCAGCCAACACAGATACGCAGTATTTT
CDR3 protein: CASSLAANTDTQYF

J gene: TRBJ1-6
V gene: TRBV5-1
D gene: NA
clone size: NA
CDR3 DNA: TGCGCCAGCAGCTTGGAACAGGGTTATTCACCCCTCCACTTT
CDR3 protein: CASSLEQGYSPLHF

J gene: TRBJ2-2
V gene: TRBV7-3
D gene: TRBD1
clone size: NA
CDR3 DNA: TGTGCCAGCAGCCAGGGACAGGGGGCGGGAACCGGGGAGCTGTTTTTT
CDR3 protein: CASSQGQGAGTGELFF

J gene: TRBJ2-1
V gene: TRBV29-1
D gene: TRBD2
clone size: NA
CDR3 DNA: TGCAGCGTAGCCTGGAGACTAGCGGACAACAATGAGCAGTTCTTC
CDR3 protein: CSVAWRLADNNEQFF

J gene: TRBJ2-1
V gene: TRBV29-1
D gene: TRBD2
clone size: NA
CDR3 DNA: TGCAGCGCAGGAGCGCGGGGGGATGAGCAGTTCTTC
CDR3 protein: CSAGARGDEQFF

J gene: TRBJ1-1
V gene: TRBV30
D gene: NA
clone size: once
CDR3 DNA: TGTGCCTGGAGTAGGGACTCTCTGAACACTGAAGCTTTCTTT
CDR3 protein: CAWSRDSLNTEAFF

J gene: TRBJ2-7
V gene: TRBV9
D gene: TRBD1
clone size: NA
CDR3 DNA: TGTGCCAGCAGCGTACGACAGGGGGCGGGCAACGAGCAGTACTTC
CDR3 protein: CASSVRQGAGNEQYF

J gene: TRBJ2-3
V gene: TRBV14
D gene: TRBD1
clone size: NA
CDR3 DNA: TGTGCCAGCAGCGTCCAGGGGGCAGATACGCAGTATTTT
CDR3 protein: CASSVQGADTQYF

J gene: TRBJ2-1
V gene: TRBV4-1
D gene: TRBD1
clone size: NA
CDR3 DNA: TGCGCCAGCAGCCAACCGGGACAGGTAGCTTTCTTC
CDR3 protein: CASSQPGQVAFF

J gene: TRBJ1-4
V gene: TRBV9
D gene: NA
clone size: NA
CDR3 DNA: TGTGCCAGCAGGCACAGGGCCAGAGGTGAAAAACTGTTTTTT
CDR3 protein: CASRHRARGEKLFF

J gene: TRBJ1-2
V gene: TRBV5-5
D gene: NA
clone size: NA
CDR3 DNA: TGTGCCAGCAGCCTAGATGAATGGGGGCGAATTTATGGCTACACCTTC
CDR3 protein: CASSLDEWGRIYGYTF

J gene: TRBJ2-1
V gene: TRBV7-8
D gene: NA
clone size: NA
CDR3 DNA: TGTGCCAGCAGCGCCTTCCAGAATTCCTACAATGAGCAGTTCTTC
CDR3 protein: CASSAFQNSYNEQFF

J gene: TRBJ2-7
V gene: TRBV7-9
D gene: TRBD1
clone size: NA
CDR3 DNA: TGTGCCAGCAGCGGAGGGACAGGGCTTTACGAGCAGTACTTC
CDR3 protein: CASSGGTGLYEQYF

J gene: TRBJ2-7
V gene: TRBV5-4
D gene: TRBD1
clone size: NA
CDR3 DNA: TGTGCCAGCAGCCCCGGACAGGGGCATGACGAGCAGTACTTC
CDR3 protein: CASSPGQGHDEQYF

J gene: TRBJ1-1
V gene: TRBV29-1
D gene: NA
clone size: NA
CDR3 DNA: TGCAGCGCAAGGGGGGGGAACACTGAAGCTTTCTTT
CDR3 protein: CSARGGNTEAFF

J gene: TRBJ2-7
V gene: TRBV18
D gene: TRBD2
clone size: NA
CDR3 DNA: TGTGCCAGCTCACCACCAGGACTAGCGGGGTCCTACGAGCAGTACTTC
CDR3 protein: CASSPPGLAGSYEQYF

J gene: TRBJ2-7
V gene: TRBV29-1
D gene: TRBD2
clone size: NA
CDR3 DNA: TGCAGCGTTGATGGCGGGAGGGAATACGAGCAGTACTTC
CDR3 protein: CSVDGGREYEQYF

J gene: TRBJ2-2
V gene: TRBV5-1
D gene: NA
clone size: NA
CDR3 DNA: TGCGCCAGCAGCTTGCCCCAGGGGGGGGCCGGGGAGCTGTTTTTT
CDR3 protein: CASSLPQGGAGELFF

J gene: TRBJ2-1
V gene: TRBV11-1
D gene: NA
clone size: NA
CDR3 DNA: TGTGCCAGCAGCGCGGGACTCCCTCATGAGCAGTTCTTC
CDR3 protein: CASSAGLPHEQFF

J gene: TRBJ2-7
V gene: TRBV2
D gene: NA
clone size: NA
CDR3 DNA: TGTGCCAGCAGTCTCAAACGGCCGGCGGGGCAGGGACATTACGAGCAGTACTTC
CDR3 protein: CASSLKRPAGQGHYEQYF

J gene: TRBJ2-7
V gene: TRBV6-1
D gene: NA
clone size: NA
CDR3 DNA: TGTGCCAGCAGTGAAGATTTCACGGCCGGTGGCCCCTACGAGCAGTACTTC
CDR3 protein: CASSEDFTAGGPYEQYF

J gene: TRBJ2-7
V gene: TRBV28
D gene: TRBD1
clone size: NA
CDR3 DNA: TGTGCCAGCATTGGGACACGGACAGGGGGTGGCGAGCAGTACTTC
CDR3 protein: CASIGTRTGGGEQYF

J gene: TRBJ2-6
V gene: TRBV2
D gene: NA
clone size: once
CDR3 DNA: TGTGCCAGCAGTGTTTTGGGGTCTGGGGCCAACGTCCTGACTTTC
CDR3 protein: CASSVLGSGANVLTF

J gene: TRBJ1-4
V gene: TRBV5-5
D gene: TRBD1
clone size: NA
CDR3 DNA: TGTGCCAGCAGCGGATCCCGTCCCGGGACAGGGTTGGATAATGAAAAACTGTTTTTT
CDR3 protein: CASSGSRPGTGLDNEKLFF

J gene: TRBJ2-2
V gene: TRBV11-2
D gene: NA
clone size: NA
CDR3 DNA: TGTGCCAGCAGCCTACCAAGAGGGGGGCGCAAGGACACCGGGGAGCTGTTTTTT
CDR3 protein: CASSLPRGGRKDTGELFF

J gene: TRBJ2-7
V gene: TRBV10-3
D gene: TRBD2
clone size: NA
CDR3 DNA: TGTGCCATCAGTTTTCCACCTAGCGGGCGGAGCTCCTACGAGCAGTACTTC
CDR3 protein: CAISFPPSGRSSYEQYF

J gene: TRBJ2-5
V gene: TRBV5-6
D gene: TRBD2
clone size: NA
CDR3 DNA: TGTGCCAGCAGCTTGCGGGGTAGCGGGAACCAAGAGACCCAGTACTTC
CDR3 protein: CASSLRGSGNQETQYF

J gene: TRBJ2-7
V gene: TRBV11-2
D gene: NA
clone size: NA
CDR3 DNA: TGTGCCAGCAGCTTAGATTGGAGCTCCTACGAGCAGTACTTC
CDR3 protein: CASSLDWSSYEQYF

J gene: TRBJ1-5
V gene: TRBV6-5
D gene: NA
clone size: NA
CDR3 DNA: TGTGCCAGCAGCCCCGACACACGCAATCAGCCCCAGCATTTT
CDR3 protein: CASSPDTRNQPQHF

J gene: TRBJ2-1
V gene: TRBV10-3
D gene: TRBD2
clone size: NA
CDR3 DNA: TGTGCCATCAGTGAGCGGCTAGCGGGAGTTCGGGAGCAGTTCTTC
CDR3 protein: CAISERLAGVREQFF

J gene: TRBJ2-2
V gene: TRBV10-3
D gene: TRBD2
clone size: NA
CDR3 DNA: TGTGCCACCCAAAGCGGGATGGTCACCGGGGAGCTGTTTTTT
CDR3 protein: CATQSGMVTGELFF

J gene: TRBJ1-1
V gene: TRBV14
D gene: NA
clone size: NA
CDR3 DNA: TGTGCCAGCAGCCGACTCCTGAACACTGAAGCTTTCTTT
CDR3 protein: CASSRLLNTEAFF

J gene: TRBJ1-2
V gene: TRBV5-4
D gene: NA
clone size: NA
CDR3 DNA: TGTGCCAGCAGCGGTGGACTAGGCGGCTATGGCTACACCTTC
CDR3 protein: CASSGGLGGYGYTF

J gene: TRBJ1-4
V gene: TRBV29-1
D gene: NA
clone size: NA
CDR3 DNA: TGCAGCGCCTGGAACCCTCTTAATGAAAAACTGTTTTTT
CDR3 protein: CSAWNPLNEKLFF

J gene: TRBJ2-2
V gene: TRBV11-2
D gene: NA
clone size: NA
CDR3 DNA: TGTGCCAGCAGCTTATTTCAGAACACCGGGGAGCCGCTTTTT
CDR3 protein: CASSLFQNTGEPLF

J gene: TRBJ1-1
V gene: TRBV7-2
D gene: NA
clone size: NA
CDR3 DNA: TGTGCCAGCAGCAACTTGGGGGGGACTGAAGCTTTCTTT
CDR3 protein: CASSNLGGTEAFF

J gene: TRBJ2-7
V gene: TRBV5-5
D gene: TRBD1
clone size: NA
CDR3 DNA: TGTGCCAGCAGAGAGGCCCCTTGGACAGGGCATTACGAGCAGTACTTC
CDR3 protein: CASREAPWTGHYEQYF

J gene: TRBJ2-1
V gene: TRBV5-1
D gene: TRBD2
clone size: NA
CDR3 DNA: TGCGCCAGCACCCCGGGAGGGGGTTACAATGAGCAGTTCTTC
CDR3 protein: CASTPGGGYNEQFF

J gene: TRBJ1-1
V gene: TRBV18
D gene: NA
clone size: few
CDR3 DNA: TGTGCCAGCTCCGAACCTAAAACGAACACTGAAGCTTTCTTT
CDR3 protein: CASSEPKTNTEAFF

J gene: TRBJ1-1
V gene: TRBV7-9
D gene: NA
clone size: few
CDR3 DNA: TGTGCCAGCAGCTTCGACAGATTTCCTACTGAAGCTTTCTTT
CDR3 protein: CASSFDRFPTEAFF